The rows below give T cell receptor beta chains drawn from one sample of a study of T cells in localized non-small cell lung cancer. Sequencing used immunoSEQ multiplex PCR; TCRdb keeps in-frame clones, though not all of them. This sample has tens of thousands of clones, with about 90% found just once. Sequencing was performed on peripheral blood, taken before any cancer treatment. The receptor source for this set is a female donor over 55 with stage I lung adenocarcinoma. Both conserved end residues are part of each CDR3. The order of the fields is V gene, clone size, D gene, J gene, CDR3 protein, CDR3 DNA. D genes are given only for firm matches. Some rows mark clone size as missing; the rest say once, few, many or name a class of expanded clone.

V: TRBV6-1
size: NA
D: NA
J: TRBJ1-3
CDR3: CASSEVNSGNTIYF
DNA: TGTGCCAGCAGTGAAGTGAACTCTGGAAACACCATATATTTT

V: TRBV5-1
size: once
D: NA
J: TRBJ2-2
CDR3: CASSLDPGTGELFF
DNA: TGCGCCAGCAGCTTGGATCCGGGCACCGGGGAGCTGTTTTTT

V: TRBV29-1
size: NA
D: NA
J: TRBJ1-1
CDR3: CSVEGQMNTEAFF
DNA: TGCAGCGTTGAAGGGCAGATGAACACTGAAGCTTTCTTT

V: TRBV29-1
size: NA
D: NA
J: TRBJ1-1
CDR3: CSVMAAEAFF
DNA: TGCAGCGTTATGGCCGCTGAAGCTTTCTTT

V: TRBV10-1
size: NA
D: NA
J: TRBJ1-4
CDR3: CARLTAPTNEKLFF
DNA: TGCGCCAGGCTGACAGCCCCTACTAATGAAAAACTGTTTTTT

V: TRBV6-1
size: NA
D: NA
J: TRBJ2-5
CDR3: CASSEVGGPVTQYF
DNA: TGTGCCAGCAGTGAAGTCGGGGGGCCCGTAACCCAGTACTTC

V: TRBV18
size: NA
D: TRBD1
J: TRBJ2-3
CDR3: CASSPRQGADTQYF
DNA: TGTGCCAGCTCACCCAGACAGGGGGCAGATACGCAGTATTTT

V: TRBV9
size: NA
D: NA
J: TRBJ2-7
CDR3: CASSVGNRPYEQYF
DNA: TGTGCCAGCAGCGTAGGAAACAGACCCTACGAGCAGTACTTC

V: TRBV27
size: NA
D: TRBD2
J: TRBJ2-2
CDR3: CASSPPGLAGGSTGELFF
DNA: TGTGCCAGCAGTCCTCCGGGACTAGCGGGGGGGAGCACCGGGGAGCTGTTTTTT

V: TRBV14
size: NA
D: NA
J: TRBJ2-2
CDR3: CASSPTSIFVGELFF
DNA: TGTGCCAGCAGCCCTACTAGCATATTTGTCGGGGAGCTGTTTTTT

V: TRBV6-5
size: NA
D: TRBD1
J: TRBJ1-2
CDR3: CASRLDRDSGYTF
DNA: TGTGCCAGCAGGCTAGACAGGGATAGTGGCTACACCTTC

V: TRBV6-4
size: NA
D: TRBD1
J: TRBJ1-1
CDR3: CASSRDRGTEAFF
DNA: TGTGCCAGCAGCCGGGACAGGGGCACTGAAGCTTTCTTT

V: TRBV27
size: once
D: NA
J: TRBJ1-2
CDR3: CAPIRDRRFYGYTF
DNA: TGTGCCCCCATCCGGGACCGCCGTTTCTATGGCTACACCTTC

V: TRBV7-2
size: NA
D: TRBD1
J: TRBJ1-6
CDR3: CASSSDRGYNSPLHF
DNA: TGTGCCAGCAGCTCCGACAGGGGCTATAATTCACCCCTCCACTTT

V: TRBV28
size: NA
D: NA
J: TRBJ2-3
CDR3: CASSLSGGGTDTQYF
DNA: TGTGCCAGCAGTTTATCGGGCGGAGGCACAGATACGCAGTATTTT

V: TRBV5-1
size: NA
D: NA
J: TRBJ1-2
CDR3: CASSLDFFYGYTF
DNA: TGCGCCAGCAGCTTGGATTTTTTCTATGGCTACACCTTC

V: TRBV20-1
size: NA
D: NA
J: TRBJ1-2
CDR3: CSARKSVAATF
DNA: TGCAGTGCTAGAAAGTCTGTTGCGGCCACCTTC

V: TRBV5-6
size: NA
D: NA
J: TRBJ2-1
CDR3: CASSLVSSGWDNNEQFF
DNA: TGTGCCAGCAGCTTAGTATCAAGCGGTTGGGACAACAATGAGCAGTTCTTC

V: TRBV7-2
size: NA
D: NA
J: TRBJ1-3
CDR3: CASSLSGQSSGNTIYF
DNA: TGTGCCAGCAGCCTGTCGGGGCAGTCCTCTGGAAACACCATATATTTT

V: TRBV18
size: NA
D: NA
J: TRBJ2-5
CDR3: CASSPRGAAGAAQETQYF
DNA: TGTGCCAGCTCACCACGGGGCGCGGCTGGAGCGGCCCAAGAGACCCAGTACTTC

V: TRBV12-5
size: NA
D: NA
J: TRBJ1-5
CDR3: CASGLRDNQPQHF
DNA: TGTGCTAGTGGTTTAAGGGACAATCAGCCCCAGCATTTT